These T cell receptor beta chains were read from a single sample in a study of OX40 agonist ivuxolimab in advanced cancers. This table comes from immunoSEQ multiplex PCR, and its TCRdb copy is limited to in-frame clones, with some not included. The table records some 50,000 clones, approximately 91% of them present only once. The source was CD4+ or CD8+ T cells sorted from blood, collected in a trial of the OX40 agonist ivuxolimab. These receptors originate from an adult with an advanced solid tumor such as melanoma, head and neck, liver or kidney cancer. Each CDR3 is given with its conserved first and last residue. Size tells how often a clone was seen (once, few, many) or the class of an expanded clone, and some rows leave it out.

v_call	clone_size	j_call	cdr3_aa
TRBV6-5	medium-sized	TRBJ2-1	CASSSLAVSYNEQFF
TRBV27	few	TRBJ1-1	CASSLGGVSTEAFF
TRBV6-5	.	TRBJ1-5	CASRPGQLSNQPQHF
TRBV19	.	TRBJ2-7	CASSPGDDWYEQYF
TRBV7-2	.	TRBJ2-1	CASSLGPAGAYNEQFF
TRBV9	.	TRBJ2-3	CASSVWAGTDTQYF
TRBV4-1	.	TRBJ2-7	CASSQGSTLSYEQYF
TRBV19	.	TRBJ2-1	CASSERGGNRNEQFF
TRBV9	.	TRBJ1-1	CASSVSGNTEAFF
TRBV7-6	.	TRBJ2-1	CASSLVGGSNEQFF
TRBV25-1	.	TRBJ2-5	CASSEKTQGERETQYF
TRBV5-1	.	TRBJ2-4	CASSFWTGPKNIQYF
TRBV27	.	TRBJ2-5	CASSLGLAGWETQYF
TRBV19	.	TRBJ2-1	CASSIRVYNEQFF